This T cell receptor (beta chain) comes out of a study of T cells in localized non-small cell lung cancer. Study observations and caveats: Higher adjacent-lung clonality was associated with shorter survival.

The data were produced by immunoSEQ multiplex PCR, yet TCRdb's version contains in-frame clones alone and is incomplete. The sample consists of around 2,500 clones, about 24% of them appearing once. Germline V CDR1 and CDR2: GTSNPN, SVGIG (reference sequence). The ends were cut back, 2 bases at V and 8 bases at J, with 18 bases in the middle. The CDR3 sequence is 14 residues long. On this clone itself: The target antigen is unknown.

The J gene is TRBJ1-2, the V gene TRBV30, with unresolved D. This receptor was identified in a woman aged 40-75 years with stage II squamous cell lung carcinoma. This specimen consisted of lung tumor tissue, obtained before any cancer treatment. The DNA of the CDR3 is TGTGCCTGGAGTTTCTGGGTCCTTGAGCCCGGCTACACCTTC. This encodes CAWSFWVLEPGYTF.